The 31 T cell receptor beta chains listed next were all sequenced from one sample in a study of T cells expressing NK-cell markers. TCRdb reanalyzed the 5' RACE reads, giving one entry per CDR3 protein sequence and no DNA. This sample's table has 200,000 to 300,000 distinct CDR3 sequences. Material for sequencing was blood T cells: a sorted CD56 or NKG2C T cell subset, CD4+ or CD8+ T cells, or bulk PBMC T cells (not recorded which). These receptors all stem from a man aged 18 to 35 in good health.

The chain uses TRBV20-1 and TRBJ2-4; TCRdb's D call of TRBD1 is untestable without DNA. Germline CDR1 reads DFQATT; CDR2 reads SNEGSKA (reference sequence). The CDR3 runs to 15 residues. The CDR3 spells CSARTSGESKNIQYF.

The chain links TRBV28 to TRBJ2-7; TCRdb designates TRBD1, a call that cannot be tested without DNA. Germline V gives CDR1 MDHEN, CDR2 SYDVKM. The CDR3 extends over 12 amino acids. The CDR3 loop reads CASTAGAYEQYF. The full variable domain, in which reference TRBV28 and TRBJ2-7 provide the parts outside the CDR3, is DVKVTQSSRYLVKRTGEKVFLECVQDMDHENMFWYRQDPGLGLRLIYFSYDVKMKEKGDIPEGYSVSREKKERFSLILESASTNQTSMYLCASTAGAYEQYFGPGTRLTVT.

This chain links TRBV12-3 or TRBV12-4 with TRBJ2-2. CDR3 length equals 15 residues. CDR3 sequence: CASSLALAAMGELFF.

The chain couples TRBV29-1 to TRBJ2-7; TCRdb calls TRBD1, which cannot be checked without DNA. Germline V lookup: CDR1 SQVTM, CDR2 ANQGSEA. The CDR3 length is 15 residues. The CDR3 spells CSVRSVGAASYEQYF.

The genes are TRBV6-5 and TRBJ1-2. The CDR3 covers 15 residues. The germline V gene encodes CDR1 MNHEY and CDR2 SVGAGI. The CDR3 spells CASSYGPGAGGGYTF.

The V gene is TRBV5-1, the J gene TRBJ2-2; as DNA is missing, the TRBD1 call by TCRdb cannot be tested. The germline gives CDR1 SGHRS, CDR2 YFSETQ. The CDR3 consists of 15 residues. Here the CDR3 reads CASSARGSGSGELFF.

CDR3 loop: CSVEVRQPDYGYTF. This sequence joins TRBV29-1 and TRBJ1-2. The CDR3 length is 14 residues. Per the germline V gene, CDR1 is SQVTM and CDR2 is ANQGSEA.

V usage is TRBV10-1 and J usage is TRBJ2-1; TCRdb indicates TRBD2, and absent DNA this call remains unverified. The germline CDR1 and CDR2 sequences are WNHNN and SYGVQD (reference sequence). The CDR3 has 15 residues. The CDR3 spells CASSVKGWATNEQFF.

The V and J genes are TRBV27 and TRBJ2-1; TCRdb's D call, TRBD1, is unchecked because there is no DNA. The CDR3 runs to 16 residues. CDR1 is MNHEY, CDR2 SMNVEV, per germline (reference sequence). This chain's CDR3 is CASSRQPGQVGNEQFF.

The chain recombines TRBV10-1 with TRBJ1-2. CDR3 length: 18 residues. CDR1 and CDR2 (germline): WNHNN, SYGVQD (reference sequence). The CDR3 here is CASSPDTTGTLGLGGYTF.

J is TRBJ1-6 and V is TRBV7-2; absent DNA, TCRdb's TRBD1 call cannot be checked. The CDR3 loop spans 15 amino acids. CDR1 and CDR2 from the germline V gene are SGHTA and FQGNSA. The CDR3 region is CASSLGSGRGSPLHF.

The V call is TRBV12-3 or TRBV12-4, the J call TRBJ1-5. The CDR3 has 13 residues. CDR3 residues: CASSLSGGKPQHF.

The J gene is TRBJ2-1, the V gene TRBV9. CDR1 SGDLS and CDR2 YYNGEE come from the germline V gene. CDR3 length: 15 amino acids. CDR3 amino acids: CASSIVADPSSEQFF.

The V gene is TRBV10-1, the J gene TRBJ2-3; lacking DNA, the TRBD2 call made by TCRdb goes unchecked. The CDR3 contains 13 residues. CDR1 and CDR2 from the germline V gene are WNHNN and SYGVQD (reference sequence). The CDR3 sequence is CASRKTEEGTQYF.

The CDR3 protein is CASSSTMGGSLVTGELFF. This rearrangement joins TRBV11-3 to TRBJ2-2; checking the TCRdb D call of TRBD2 is not possible without DNA. Looked up from germline, CDR1 is SGHNT and CDR2 is YENEEA. The CDR3 sequence is 18 residues long.

This sequence joins TRBV5-1 and TRBJ2-2; TCRdb proposes TRBD2, but this gene call is untestable without DNA. Germline CDR1 is SGHRS and CDR2 is YFSETQ. The CDR3 loop spans 15 amino acids. CDR3 sequence: CASSQGLVNTGELFF.

This rearrangement joins TRBV24-1 to TRBJ1-5; TCRdb's D call of TRBD1 is untestable without DNA. The CDR3 loop spans 12 amino acids. The V gene's germline CDR1 is KGHDR and CDR2 SFDVKD. Here the CDR3 reads CATSTGSQPQHF.

V usage is TRBV5-4 and J usage is TRBJ2-6; checking the TCRdb D call of TRBD1 is not possible without DNA. Germline lookup yields CDR1 SGHNT and CDR2 YYREEE (reference sequence). CDR3 length: 20 residues. CDR3 sequence: CASSLMTGYEVHSGANVLTF.

The chain recombines TRBV7-7 with TRBJ1-1; TCRdb's assignment of TRBD1 cannot be checked, as there is no DNA. This CDR3 has 16 residues. Looked up from germline, CDR1 is SSHAT and CDR2 is FNYEAQ (reference sequence). This chain's CDR3 is CASSLGSTGLNTEAFF.

This chain joins TRBV6-2 or TRBV6-3 and TRBJ2-7. The germline V gene encodes CDR1 MNHEY and CDR2 SVGEGT. This CDR3 has 16 residues. The CDR3 reads CASSLRGRSLRYEQYF.

The gene calls are TRBV7-9 and TRBJ2-7. CDR3 length: 14 residues. CDR1 SEHNR and CDR2 FQNEAQ come from the germline V gene (reference sequence). The CDR3 is CASSPALSSYEQYF.

This chain connects TRBV30 to TRBJ1-3. Germline V gene data show CDR1 as GTSNPN and CDR2 as SVGIG (reference sequence). The CDR3 loop spans 12 amino acids. The CDR3 protein is CAWSVLGNTIYF.

The chain employs TRBV7-2 and TRBJ2-1. This CDR3 is 15 amino acids long. Germline assignment: CDR1 SGHTA and CDR2 FQGNSA. The CDR3 sequence is CASSLALYPYNEQFF.

This chain connects TRBV4-1 to TRBJ2-5. The CDR3 contains 13 residues. Germline CDR1 reads MGHRA; CDR2 reads YSYEKL. The CDR3 here is CASSQVGFKTQYF.

The chain has TRBV19 and TRBJ2-7; TCRdb indicates TRBD1, and absent DNA this call remains unverified. CDR3 length: 15 residues. Germline V gives CDR1 LNHDA, CDR2 SQIVND (reference sequence). This chain's CDR3 is CASSQTTGVLNEQYF.

The gene calls are TRBV4-2 and TRBJ2-2; TCRdb gives TRBD1 as the D gene, but with no DNA this cannot be confirmed. This CDR3 has 17 residues. Germline V gene sequence: CDR1 LGHNA, CDR2 YNFKEQ. The chain's CDR3 is CASSRKTGTGNTGELFF.

This rearrangement joins TRBV12-3 or TRBV12-4 to TRBJ2-3; TCRdb's D call of TRBD2 is untestable without DNA. This CDR3 region has 18 residues. The CDR3 region is CASSTDLGLLQSTDTQYF.

The chain employs TRBV7-6 and TRBJ2-1. Germline V gives CDR1 SGHVS, CDR2 FNYEAQ. The CDR3 length is 13 residues. This CDR3 reads CASSLMFLNEQFF.

The rearrangement joins TRBV9 to TRBJ2-4; TCRdb calls TRBD1, which cannot be checked without DNA. Germline V lookup: CDR1 SGDLS, CDR2 YYNGEE. The CDR3 is 14 amino acids. The CDR3 reads CASSVGLGADIQYF.

The genes are TRBV7-9 and TRBJ2-7; TCRdb selects TRBD1, and the lack of DNA leaves this call unchecked. Germline assignment: CDR1 SEHNR and CDR2 FQNEAQ (reference sequence). CDR3 length equals 16 residues. This CDR3 reads CASLLPGTGTTYEQYF.

This chain links TRBV18 with TRBJ2-5; TCRdb reports TRBD1, a call that lacks DNA to check it against. The germline V gene has CDR1 KGHSH and CDR2 LQKENI. The length of the CDR3 is 16 residues. The CDR3 is CASSPPRRDSQETQYF. The full variable domain, with the rest looked up from reference TRBV18 and TRBJ2-5, is NAGVMQNPRHLVRRRGQEARLRCSPMKGHSHVYWYRQLPEEGLKFMVYLQKENIIDESGMPKERFSAEFPKEGPSILRIQQVVRGDSAAYFCASSPPRRDSQETQYFGPGTRLLVL.